One and the same sample provided the 24 T cell receptor beta chains below, sequenced in a study of molecular identifiers for immune sequencing clone quantification. TCRdb independently ran MiXCR on the PCR reads; one entry per CDR3 protein. This sample has over 85,000 distinct CDR3 sequences, with around 25% found just once. Sequencing was performed on naive CD8+ T cells from blood, with Jurkat cell RNA spiked in. Subset described: FACS-sorted CD8+CD4-CCR7+CD45RA+ naive T cells. The receptors shown here come from a human donor in good health. Some libraries in this study had Jurkat cell RNA spiked in.

To note about this clonotype: One base away lies a much larger clone, so this may be a sequencing read error. This chain connects TRBV30 to TRBJ2-1; D may be TRBD1 or TRBD2 (5 bases each). This CDR3 is 14 amino acids long. The V gene lost 2 bases and the J gene lost 6 bases, with 14 bases spanning the gap. Per germline, CDR1 GTSNPN and CDR2 SVGIG (reference sequence). CDR3 coding DNA: TGTGCCTGGAGTAGGATAACGGGGACCAATGAGCAGTTCTTC. This codes for CAWSRITGTNEQFF.

This clonotype was seen repeatedly, ten times or more. J is TRBJ1-4 and V is TRBV5-8; D may be TRBD1 (6 bases). Trimming took off 3 bases at V and 4 bases at J, with 13 bases between the two ends. The CDR3 runs 15 residues. The germline gives CDR1 SGHTS, CDR2 YDEGEE. CDR3 region: CASSYQGSYNEKLFF. The CDR3 bases are TGTGCCAGCAGCTACCAGGGGAGTTATAATGAAAAACTGTTTTTT.

This clonotype was seen at least ten times. The chain combines TRBV29-1 with TRBJ1-2; 9 bases match TRBD1. Germline trimming cut 6 bases from V and 8 bases from J; bases unmatched to any gene: 7. Germline CDR1 is SQVTM and CDR2 is ANQGSEA. This CDR3 has 12 residues. The CDR3 region is CSVRDRAAGYTF. The CDR3 DNA reads as TGCAGCGTGCGGGACAGGGCGGCAGGCTACACCTTC.

The V call is TRBV27, the J call TRBJ2-3, with TRBD1 matching 7 bases. Trimming cost V 2 bases and J 6 bases; bases outside gene matches: 5. The CDR3 sequence is 14 residues long. Germline CDR1 is MNHEY and CDR2 is SMNVEV (reference sequence). DNA for the CDR3: TGTGCCAGCAGTTTAAGGGGGCTAGCTGATACGCAGTATTTT. Its translation is CASSLRGLADTQYF.

About this clonotype: Just one base apart from a much larger clone, this may be a read error. The V call is TRBV28, the J call TRBJ2-7; D is possibly TRBD2 (7 bases). This CDR3 region has 15 residues. Trimming pared 3 bases from V and 9 bases from J, leaving 21 bases between. Germline V gene lookup returns CDR1 MDHEN and CDR2 SYDVKM. CDR3 sequence reads: CASSFRGLGGLRQYF. The CDR3 DNA reads TGTGCCAGCAGTTTCCGGGGGCTGGGGGGGCTTCGGCAGTACTTC.

This clonotype was detected many times. The V gene is TRBV4-1, the J gene TRBJ2-7; D is possibly TRBD1 or TRBD2 (5 bases each). V lost 5 bases to trimming and J lost 2 bases, with 16 bases between them. The V gene's germline CDR1 is MGHRA and CDR2 YSYEKL. CDR3 length: 15 amino acids. The CDR3 DNA reads TGCGCCAGCAGCGAAACCTCACCGGGACCCTACGAGCAGTACTTC. Translated: CASSETSPGPYEQYF.

This clonotype has only a few counts. The chain links TRBV4-3 to TRBJ2-7; 7 bases fit TRBD2. V lost 1 base, J lost 7 bases, and 10 bases stayed unmatched. CDR3 size: 15 residues. The germline V gene has CDR1 LGHNA and CDR2 YSLEER. CDR3 amino acids: CASSQGWGGFEEQYF. The CDR3 nucleotides read TGCGCCAGCAGCCAAGGCTGGGGAGGGTTTGAGGAGCAGTACTTC.

There are a few counts of this clonotype. The chain links TRBV20-1 to TRBJ2-7; 8 nucleotides align to TRBD2. The CDR3 totals 13 residues. Germline loops: CDR1 DFQATT, CDR2 SNEGSKA (reference sequence). Unmatched junction bases numbered 4, after V lost 0 bases and J lost 6 bases. The CDR3 protein is CSARDRLAPEQYF. CDR3 coding DNA: TGCAGTGCTAGAGATCGACTAGCGCCCGAGCAGTACTTC.

With respect to this clonotype: A read error may produce the germline difference seen at one junction end. V and J are TRBV7-7 and TRBJ2-5; a weak D match, TRBD2 (6 bases). Germline V gene sequence: CDR1 SSHAT, CDR2 FNYEAQ (reference sequence). There are 13 residues in the CDR3. DNA for the CDR3: TGTGCCGTGGGAGGCCGAGACGGGAAGACCCGGTACTTC. This translates into CAVGGRDGKTRYF.

For this clonotype: Since a much larger clone is just one base distant, this may be a read error. The chain carries TRBV5-3 and TRBJ1-1; D remains unclear. TRBV5-3 is an open reading frame, and its role is uncertain. The CDR3 extends over 12 amino acids. V was trimmed by 8 bases and J by 1 base, leaving 9 bases between them. The CDR3 spells CASFSENTEAFF. The CDR3 nucleotides are TGTGCCAGCTTTAGTGAGAACACTGAAGCTTTCTTT.

The table lists this clonotype with a few counts. A clone one base away is much larger, so this may be a read error. CDR3 nucleotides: TGTGCCATCAGCTTATTTAACGATCAGCCCCAGCATTTT. The encoded protein is CAISLFNDQPQHF. This sequence joins TRBV7-8 and TRBJ1-5; D is undetermined. The germline gives CDR1 SGHVS, CDR2 FQNEAQ. This CDR3 contains 13 residues.

CDR3 nucleotides: TGTGCCAGCAGCCTGGTACTAGCGGGAGGGCCGGCGAATGAGCAGTTCTTC. Its translation: CASSLVLAGGPANEQFF. The rearrangement joins TRBV7-3 to TRBJ2-1, with 13 bases aligning to TRBD2. V lost 5 bases, J lost 7 bases, and 11 bases stayed unmatched. The germline gives CDR1 SGHTA, CDR2 FQGTGA. The CDR3 has 17 residues.

This rearrangement joins TRBV23-1 to TRBJ2-3; 8 positions agree with TRBD1. TRBV23-1 belongs to the ORF category, with a function that is uncertain. The trim removed 3 bases at V and 2 bases at J, leaving 7 bases unmatched. The CDR3 is 16 amino acids. This chain's CDR3 is CASSQETGQVTDTQYF. CDR3 nucleotide sequence: TGCGCCAGCAGTCAGGAGACGGGACAGGTCACAGATACGCAGTATTTT.

In this sample, this clonotype turned up many times. The genes are TRBV7-6 and TRBJ2-5; D tentatively reads TRBD1 or TRBD2 (5 bases each). The CDR3 is 14 amino acids. Germline loops: CDR1 SGHVS, CDR2 FNYEAQ. Deletions cut 4 bases from V and 5 bases from J, with 14 bases between. The CDR3 loop is CASSSGTPSETQYF. The CDR3, as DNA: TGTGCCAGCAGCTCCGGGACCCCCTCGGAGACCCAGTACTTC.

This clonotype was recorded a few times. This chain links TRBV12-3 or TRBV12-4 with TRBJ2-2; D is perhaps TRBD2 (5 bases). V was trimmed by 3 bases and J by 0 bases, leaving 26 bases between them. The CDR3 loop spans 21 amino acids. CDR3: CASSFSGLRPRLVTNTGELFF. The CDR3, as DNA: TGTGCCAGCAGTTTCTCTGGACTTCGACCACGATTAGTAACGAACACCGGGGAGCTGTTTTTT.

Worth noting for this clonotype: A read error may explain this, as a much larger clone is one base away. This chain uses TRBV20-1 with TRBJ2-2; D may be TRBD1 or TRBD2 (5 bases each). Germline V gives CDR1 DFQATT, CDR2 SNEGSKA (reference sequence). The length of the CDR3 is 15 residues. In DNA form, the CDR3 reads TGCAGTGCTGGAGATGGGACGGTGAACACCGGGGAGCTGTTTTTT. This sequence encodes CSAGDGTVNTGELFF.

The CDR3 nucleotides read TGTGCCAGCTCACCACCCGGGTCAGCCTACGAGCAGTACTTC. Translated: CASSPPGSAYEQYF. The chain combines TRBV18 with TRBJ2-7; D call uncertain. Trimming took off 0 bases at V and 2 bases at J, with 8 bases between the two ends. The CDR3 has 14 residues. Germline lookup yields CDR1 KGHSH and CDR2 LQKENI.

This clonotype was counted ten times or more. The chain is built from TRBV4-2 and TRBJ2-7; TRBD2 matches 7 bases. The V segment lost 3 bases and the J segment 0 bases; nucleotides outside the gene matches: 5. The CDR3 has 15 residues. The V gene's germline CDR1 is LGHNA and CDR2 YNFKEQ. CDR3 coding DNA: TGTGCCAGCAGCCAGGCCCGCGGGGGCTCCTACGAGCAGTACTTC. This sequence encodes CASSQARGGSYEQYF.

This clonotype has more than one count but fewer than ten. CDR3 protein: CASSWGGTDTQYF. The DNA for the CDR3 is TGTGCCAGCAGTTGGGGGGGCACAGATACGCAGTATTTT. The chain has TRBV11-2 and TRBJ2-3, with D perhaps TRBD2 (6 bases). Trimming shortened V by 6 bases and J by 1 base, and 8 bases separated the two germline ends. The CDR3 runs to 13 residues. Germline V gene data show CDR1 as SGHAT and CDR2 as FQNNGV. The entire variable domain, with the rest obtained from reference TRBV11-2 and TRBJ2-3, is as follows: EAGVAQSPRYKIIEKRQSVAFWCNPISGHATLYWYQQILGQGPKLLIQFQNNGVVDDSQLPKDRFSAERLKGVDSTLKIQPAKLEDSAVYLCASSWGGTDTQYFGPGTRLTVL.

This clonotype has ten or more counts. The chain recombines TRBV7-9 with TRBJ2-5; no clear D. The CDR3 has 16 residues. The germline V gene has CDR1 SEHNR and CDR2 FQNEAQ (reference sequence). V gave up 5 bases and J gave up 2 bases, with 18 bases separating them. CDR3 protein: CASSQYSGLGQETQYF. CDR3 bases: TGTGCCAGCAGCCAATACTCGGGCCTCGGACAAGAGACCCAGTACTTC.

This clonotype came up many times. This rearrangement joins TRBV27 to TRBJ2-3, with D unresolved. V dropped 5 bases and J dropped 0 bases, with 6 bases sitting between them. The length of the CDR3 is 13 residues. Germline V lookup: CDR1 MNHEY, CDR2 SMNVEV (reference sequence). The DNA for the CDR3 is TGTGCCAGCAGTACACATAGCACAGATACGCAGTATTTT. It is translated as CASSTHSTDTQYF.

A note on this clonotype: A much bigger clone sits one base away, suggesting this may be a read error. The CDR3 does not close with the conserved phenylalanine or tryptophan, likely indicating a read error. This chain connects TRBV9 to TRBJ2-7, with 7 bases that match TRBD2. V lost 3 bases and J lost 4; bases outside the gene matches: 4. Germline loops: CDR1 SGDLS, CDR2 YYNGEE. The CDR3 runs 13 residues. CDR3 in amino acids: CASSGGGSYEQYC. The DNA for the CDR3 is TGTGCCAGCAGCGGGGGAGGGTCTTACGAGCAGTACTGC.

V and J are TRBV4-3 and TRBJ2-7; D is unresolved. Trimming removed 0 bases at V and 3 bases at J, with 15 bases between. Germline V lookup: CDR1 LGHNA, CDR2 YSLEER. This CDR3 has 16 residues. As DNA, the CDR3 is TGCGCCAGCAGCCAAGATAACTCTAGGGCTTACTACGAGCAGTACTTC. It yields the protein CASSQDNSRAYYEQYF.

Many counts were recorded for this clonotype. The V gene is TRBV7-2, the J gene TRBJ2-3, with no clear D. The V end was cut by 0 bases, the J end by 4 bases, with 8 bases between. This CDR3 has 14 residues. CDR1 is SGHTA and CDR2 is FQGNSA in the germline V gene. The CDR3 nucleotides read TGTGCCAGCAGCTTAGCTGTGGGATCAGATACGCAGTATTTT. It specifies CASSLAVGSDTQYF. Combining the CDR3 with reference TRBV7-2 and TRBJ2-3 gives the whole variable domain GAGVSQSPSNKVTEKGKDVELRCDPISGHTALYWYRQSLGQGLEFLIYFQGNSAPDKSGLPSDRFSAERTGGSVSTLTIQRTQQEDSAVYLCASSLAVGSDTQYFGPGTRLTVL.